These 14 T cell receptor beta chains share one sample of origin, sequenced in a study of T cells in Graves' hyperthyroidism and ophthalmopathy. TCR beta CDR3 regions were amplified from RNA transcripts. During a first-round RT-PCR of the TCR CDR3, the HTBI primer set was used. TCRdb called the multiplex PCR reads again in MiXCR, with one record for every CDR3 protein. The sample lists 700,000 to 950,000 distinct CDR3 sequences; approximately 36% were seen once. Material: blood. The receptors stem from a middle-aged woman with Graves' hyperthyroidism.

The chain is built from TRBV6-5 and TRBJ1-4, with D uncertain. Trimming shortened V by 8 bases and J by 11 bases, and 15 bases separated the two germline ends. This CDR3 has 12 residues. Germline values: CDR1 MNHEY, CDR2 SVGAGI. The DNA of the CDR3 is TGTGCCAGCGGGGAGGATATGAGGAAACTGTTTTTT. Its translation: CASGEDMRKLFF.

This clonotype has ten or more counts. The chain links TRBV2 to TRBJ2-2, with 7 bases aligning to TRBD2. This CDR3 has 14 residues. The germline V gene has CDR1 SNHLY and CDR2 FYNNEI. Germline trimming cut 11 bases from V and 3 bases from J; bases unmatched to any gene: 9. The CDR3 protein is CAGTGREYTGELFF. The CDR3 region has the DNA TGTGCCGGGACTGGGCGGGAGTACACCGGGGAGCTGTTTTTT.

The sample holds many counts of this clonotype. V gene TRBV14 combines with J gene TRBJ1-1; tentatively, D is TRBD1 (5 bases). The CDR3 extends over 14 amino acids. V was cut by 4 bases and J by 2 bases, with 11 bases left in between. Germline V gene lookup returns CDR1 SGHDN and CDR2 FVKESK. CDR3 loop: CASSPLRDNTEAFF. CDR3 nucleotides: TGTGCCAGCAGCCCCCTCCGGGACAACACTGAAGCTTTCTTT.

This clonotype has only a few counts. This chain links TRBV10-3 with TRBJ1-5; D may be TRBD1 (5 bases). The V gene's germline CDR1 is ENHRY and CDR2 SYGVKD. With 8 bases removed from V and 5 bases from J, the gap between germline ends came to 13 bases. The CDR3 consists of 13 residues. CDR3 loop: CAIGHTLDQPQHF. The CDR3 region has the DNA TGTGCCATCGGACATACCTTGGATCAGCCCCAGCATTTT.

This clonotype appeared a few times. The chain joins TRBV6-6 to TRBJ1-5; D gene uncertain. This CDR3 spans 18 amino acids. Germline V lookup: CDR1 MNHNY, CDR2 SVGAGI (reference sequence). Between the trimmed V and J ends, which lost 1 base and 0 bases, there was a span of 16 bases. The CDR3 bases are TGTGCCAGCAGTTACTTTAGTAGCGAAACCTATAGCAATCAGCCCCAGCATTTT. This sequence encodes CASSYFSSETYSNQPQHF.

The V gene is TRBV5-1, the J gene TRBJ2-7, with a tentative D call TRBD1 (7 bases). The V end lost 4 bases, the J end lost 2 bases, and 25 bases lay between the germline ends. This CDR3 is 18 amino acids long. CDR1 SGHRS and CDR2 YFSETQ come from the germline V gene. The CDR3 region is CASSLTGNTGGPTYEQYF. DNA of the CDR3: TGCGCCAGCAGCCTGACAGGGAACACCGGGGGACCGACCTACGAGCAGTACTTC.

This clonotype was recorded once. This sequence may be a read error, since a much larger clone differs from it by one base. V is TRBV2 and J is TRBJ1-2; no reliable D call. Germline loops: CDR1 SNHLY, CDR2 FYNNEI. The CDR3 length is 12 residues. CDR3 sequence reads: CASRGRLYGCTF. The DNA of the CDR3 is TGTGCCAGCAGAGGGAGGTTATATGGCTGCACCTTC. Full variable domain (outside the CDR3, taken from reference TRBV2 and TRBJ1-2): EPEVTQTPSHQVTQMGQEVILRCVPISNHLYFYWYRQILGQKVEFLVSFYNNEISEKSEIFDDQFSVERPDGSNFTLKIRSTKLEDSAMYFCASRGRLYGCTFGSGTRLTVV.

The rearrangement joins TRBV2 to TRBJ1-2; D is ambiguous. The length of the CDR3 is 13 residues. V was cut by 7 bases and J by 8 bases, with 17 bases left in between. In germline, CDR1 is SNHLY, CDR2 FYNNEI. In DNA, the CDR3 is TGTGCCAGCACTGCCGGGGTAGGCTGCGGCTACACCTTC. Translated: CASTAGVGCGYTF.

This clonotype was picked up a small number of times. CDR3 nucleotides: TGTGCCAGCAGTTCCCTGGACAGGGGTTCGAGTGGCTACACCTTC. Its translation: CASSSLDRGSSGYTF. This rearrangement joins TRBV27 to TRBJ1-2, with 9 bases fitting TRBD1. J was trimmed by 7 bases and V by 4 bases; bases with no gene match: 10. The length of the CDR3 is 15 residues. Germline V lookup: CDR1 MNHEY, CDR2 SMNVEV (reference sequence).

The CDR3 is CASSTDRGPPEAFF. The CDR3 DNA is TGTGCCAGCAGTACGGACAGGGGACCCCCCGAAGCTTTCTTT. The J gene is TRBJ1-1, the V gene TRBV7-2, with 9 bases identical to TRBD1. Trimming removed 6 bases from V and 8 bases from J; junction bases left unmatched: 10. The CDR3 is made up of 14 amino acids. Germline CDR1 and CDR2: SGHTA and FQGNSA.

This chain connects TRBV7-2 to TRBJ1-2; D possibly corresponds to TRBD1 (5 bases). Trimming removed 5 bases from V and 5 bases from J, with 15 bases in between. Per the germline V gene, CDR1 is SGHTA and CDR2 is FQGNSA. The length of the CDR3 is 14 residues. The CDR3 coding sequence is TGTGCCAGCAGCCCCAGTGGGGCACGGTATGGCTACACCTTC. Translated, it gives CASSPSGARYGYTF.

The CDR3 is CASAMTGDSYEQYF. CDR3 nucleotides: TGTGCCAGCGCCATGACAGGAGACTCCTACGAGCAGTACTTC. The chain carries TRBV16 and TRBJ2-7, with a possible D match to TRBD1 (6 bases). V gave up 8 bases and J gave up 0 bases, with 14 bases separating them. Germline V gene lookup returns CDR1 KGHSY and CDR2 FQNENV. This CDR3 has 14 residues.

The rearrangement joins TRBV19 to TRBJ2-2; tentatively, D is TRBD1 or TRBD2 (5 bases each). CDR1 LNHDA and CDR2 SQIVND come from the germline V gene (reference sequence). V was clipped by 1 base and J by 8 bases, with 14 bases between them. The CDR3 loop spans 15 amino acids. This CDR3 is CASSIAGTFQGELFF. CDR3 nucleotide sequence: TGTGCCAGTAGTATAGCTGGGACCTTTCAAGGGGAGCTGTTTTTT.

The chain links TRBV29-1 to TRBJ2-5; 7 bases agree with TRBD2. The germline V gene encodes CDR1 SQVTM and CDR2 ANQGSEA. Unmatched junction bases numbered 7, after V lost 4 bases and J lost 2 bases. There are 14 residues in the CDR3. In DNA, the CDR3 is TGCAGCGTTGCAGCTAGCGGAGATCAAGAGACCCAGTACTTC. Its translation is CSVAASGDQETQYF.